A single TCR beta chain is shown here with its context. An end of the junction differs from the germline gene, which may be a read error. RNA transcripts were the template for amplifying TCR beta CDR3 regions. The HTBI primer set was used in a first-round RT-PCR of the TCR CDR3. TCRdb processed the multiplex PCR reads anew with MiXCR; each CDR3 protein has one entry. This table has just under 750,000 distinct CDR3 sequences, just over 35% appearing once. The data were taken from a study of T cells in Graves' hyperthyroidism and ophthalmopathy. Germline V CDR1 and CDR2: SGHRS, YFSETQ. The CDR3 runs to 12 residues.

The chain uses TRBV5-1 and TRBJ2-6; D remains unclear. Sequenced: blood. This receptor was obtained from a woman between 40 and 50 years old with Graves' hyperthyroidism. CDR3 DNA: TGCGCCAGCAGCTTTGGGACCAACGTCCTGACTTTC. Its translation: CASSFGTNVLTF.